This T cell receptor beta chain originates from a study of T cells in Graves' hyperthyroidism and ophthalmopathy. Notes on the study in general: Blood held most thyroid clonotypes expanded above 0.001 frequency. A 13 V-J signature model discriminated ophthalmopathy versus stable hyperthyroidism. The model identified upcoming ophthalmopathy a median 6.5 months ahead of onset.

The blood specimen was taken at initial hyperthyroidism diagnosis, before any ophthalmopathy symptoms. Amplification targeted TCR beta CDR3 regions from RNA transcripts. Carried out on the TCR CDR3, a first-round RT-PCR used the HTBI primer set. From the multiplex PCR reads, TCRdb called clonotypes with MiXCR, one entry per CDR3 protein. The repertoire holds around 380,000 distinct CDR3 sequences, with less than 15% as singletons. Turning to this clonotype: Its target is not known.

The material sequenced was blood. The TCR sequence derives from a man aged 30 to 39 with Graves' hyperthyroidism that later progressed to Graves' ophthalmopathy.

The CDR3: CSARDYAPGSGNTIYF. The CDR3 DNA is TGCAGTGCTAGAGATTACGCCCCCGGCTCTGGAAACACCATATATTTT. The rearrangement joins TRBV20-1 to TRBJ1-3; D not certain. This CDR3 region has 16 residues. Germline assignment: CDR1 DFQATT and CDR2 SNEGSKA (reference sequence). The V and J ends lost 0 bases and 0 bases respectively, with 12 bases between them.